The rows below give T cell receptor beta chains drawn from one sample of a study of regulatory T cells in long-lasting Graves disease. MiXCR, applied by TCRdb to the multiplex PCR reads, yields one record per CDR3 protein. The sample comprises roughly 450,000 distinct CDR3 sequences, around 21% of which are singletons, and approximately 8% rests with the top ten. This specimen consisted of peripheral blood mononuclear cells (PBMCs), obtained when the disease was refractory, from a patient treated with antithyroid drugs. These receptors came from a female donor with Graves disease. CDR3s include the opening cysteine and the closing phenylalanine or tryptophan. Fields, in order: D gene, J gene, clone size, V gene, CDR3 DNA, CDR3 protein. D genes are given only for firm matches. Clone size appears in some rows only: once, few, many, or a class for an expanded clone.

-,TRBJ2-7,-,TRBV7-9,TGTGCCAGCAGCTTGACAGACCCCTACGAGCAGTACTTC,CASSLTDPYEQYF
-,TRBJ2-2,few,TRBV27,TGTGCCAGCCCTCCACGGCGGAACACCGGGGAGCTGTTTTTT,CASPPRRNTGELFF
-,TRBJ1-3,-,TRBV6-9,TGTGCCAGCAGTTACTCAGGGCAGGGATCGGACACCATATATTTT,CASSYSGQGSDTIYF
-,TRBJ1-5,-,TRBV30,TGTGCCTGGAGTCCCTCGGGGCCCAATCAGCCCCAGCATTTT,CAWSPSGPNQPQHF
TRBD1,TRBJ1-6,few,TRBV13,TGTGCCAGCAATAAGGGGGCGGGCGGTTCACCCCTCCACTTT,CASNKGAGGSPLHF
-,TRBJ2-7,once,TRBV9,TGTGCCAGCGGCCCCGGCGCCCGAACCTACGAGCAGTACTTC,CASGPGARTYEQYF
TRBD1,TRBJ1-5,many,TRBV6-2/TRBV6-3,TGTGCCAGCAGTTACGGGACAGGGGAAAATCAGCCCCAGCATTTT,CASSYGTGENQPQHF
-,TRBJ1-5,-,TRBV6-1,TGTGCCAGCAGGACGGATCTGCCCCAGCATTTT,CASRTDLPQHF
-,TRBJ2-2,-,TRBV7-6,TGTGCCAGCAGCTTAGCGCACACCGGGGAGCTGTTTTTT,CASSLAHTGELFF
-,TRBJ2-7,few,TRBV28,TGTGCCCTCGGGGGCAGGGTACGCGAGCAGTACTTC,CALGGRVREQYF
-,TRBJ1-2,many,TRBV5-1,TGCGCCAGCAGCGCTCAGGGAGGTAGCGGCTACACCTTC,CASSAQGGSGYTF
TRBD2,TRBJ2-5,many,TRBV14,TGTGCCAGCAGCCAAGTGGCTAGCGGGAGAGAGACCCAGTACTTC,CASSQVASGRETQYF
TRBD1,TRBJ2-7,many,TRBV2,TGTGCCACCGGGACAGGGACCATCTACGAGCAGTACTTC,CATGTGTIYEQYF
-,TRBJ1-1,-,TRBV27,TGTGCCAGCAGTTTATCGTCGGGCGGCCTTGAAGCTTTCTTT,CASSLSSGGLEAFF
-,TRBJ1-5,many,TRBV11-1,TGTGCCAGCAGCTTAGATCGGGAGGGGCCCCAGCATTTT,CASSLDREGPQHF
TRBD1,TRBJ2-7,many,TRBV19,TGTGCCAGTACCCCAGGGGGCGGCTACGAGCAGTACTTC,CASTPGGGYEQYF
-,TRBJ2-5,few,TRBV19,TGTGCCAGTAGTAACAGCCTTCTTATTGAGGAGACCCAGTACTTC,CASSNSLLIEETQYF
-,TRBJ2-7,few,TRBV6-5,TGTGCCAGCAGTTACGACGGCTTTGGTTACGAGCAGTACTTC,CASSYDGFGYEQYF